This TCR beta chain was profiled in a study of molecular identifiers for immune sequencing clone quantification. Naive CD8 T cells, phenotype CD8+CD4-CCR7+CD45RA+, were sorted. A note on this clonotype: The antigen is not known.

The bulk TCR libraries were made with methods described before and with listed TCR primers. TCRdb re-called the PCR reads with MiXCR, one entry per CDR3 protein. The data contain approximately 630,000 distinct CDR3 sequences, 25% of them singletons. Broader study findings: For highly expanded clones, sizes could be underestimated when identical TCR molecules share a barcode.

Specimen: naive CD8+ T cells from blood, with Jurkat cell RNA spiked in. The subset here: FACS-sorted CD8+CD4-CCR7+CD45RA+ naive T cells. The sequence was collected from a human donor in good health. Some libraries in this study had Jurkat cell RNA spiked in.

CDR3 loop: CASSQAHQGNAQYF. In DNA form, the CDR3 reads TGCGCCAGCAGCCAAGCCCATCAGGGGAACGCGCAGTACTTC. This chain connects TRBV4-1 to TRBJ2-7; maybe TRBD1 (6 bases). The CDR3 consists of 14 residues. Trimming took 1 base from V and 9 from J, leaving 16 bases between them. Looked up from germline, CDR1 is MGHRA and CDR2 is YSYEKL.